This T cell receptor beta chain comes out of a study of cytomegalovirus exposure and HLA in healthy donors. PCR involved 60 Vbeta and 13 Jbeta primers. The assay was immunoSEQ multiplex PCR, and TCRdb's table has in-frame clones only and misses some. The sample includes 90,000 or so clones, nearly 80% of them seen just once. The source of this sequence is a woman aged 40 to 55 in good health and CMV-seronegative. The specimen sequenced was PBMCs.

The CDR3 spells CASSSNLGARNYGYTF. The CDR3 coding sequence is TGTGCCAGCAGCTCGAACCTGGGGGCCCGGAACTATGGCTACACCTTC. The chain has TRBV7-9 and TRBJ1-2; the D gene is possibly TRBD1 (6 bases). Germline V lookup: CDR1 SEHNR, CDR2 FQNEAQ (reference sequence). V was cut by 4 bases and J by 2 bases, with 17 bases left in between. The CDR3 extends over 16 amino acids.